This T cell receptor beta chain was identified during a study of blood T cell repertoires in COVID-19. Whole-study context: Nucleic acid was either cDNA or gDNA, and it came from T cells, B-cell-depleted T cells, or PBMCs.

Sequencing was performed with immunoSEQ multiplex PCR; in TCRdb, only in-frame clones are kept and a portion is missing. The table shows 210,000 or so clones, with about 83% occurring only once. With 6 bases removed from V and 0 bases from J, the gap between germline ends came to 13 bases. Per germline, CDR1 SQVTM and CDR2 ANQGSEA. The CDR3 is 14 amino acids. The TCR sequence derives from a woman in her 50s with active or convalescent COVID-19. The specimen sequenced was peripheral blood. The chain joins TRBV29-1 to TRBJ2-3; D gene ambiguous. The DNA for the CDR3 is TGCAGCGTCCCGACATCGGTTAGCACAGATACGCAGTATTTT. The encoded protein is CSVPTSVSTDTQYF.